The rows below give T cell receptor beta chains drawn from one sample of a study of blood T cell repertoires in COVID-19. Clones were read by immunoSEQ multiplex PCR, and TCRdb kept only the in-frame ones, dropping some. The sample includes 150,000 to 200,000 clones, about nine tenths of them seen just once. The specimen was peripheral blood. These receptors came from a man aged 60 to 75 with active or convalescent COVID-19. The conserved cysteine and the conserved F or W are not part of the CDR3 here.

>TRBJ1-5|TRBV5-8
ASTRDRDQPQH
>TRBJ1-2|TRBV15
ATSRDDNGYT
>TRBJ1-1|TRBV3-1/TRBV3-2
ASSRNREKNTEAF
>TRBJ1-3|TRBV6-1
ASSEYRVALPGNTIY
>TRBJ1-5|TRBV6-1
ASSEYRNQPQH
>TRBJ2-3|TRBV2
ASSEGIAGATDTQY
>TRBJ1-1|TRBV2
ASRGTGVVAF
>TRBJ2-5|TRBV10-3
AISQVEETQY
>TRBJ1-4|TRBV5-1
ASPDGAHTSFMAEKLF
>TRBJ1-5|TRBV19
ASMDRGFSNQPQH
>TRBJ1-2|TRBV3-1/TRBV3-2
ASSQDLVGAYT
>TRBJ1-4|TRBV4-1
ASSPDRAGNEKLF
>TRBJ2-2|TRBV19
ASRRQGNTGELF
>TRBJ1-6|TRBV3-1/TRBV3-2
ASSQGQGLRSPLH
>TRBJ1-6|TRBV15
ATSRGWQGGFPLH
>TRBJ2-6|TRBV3-1/TRBV3-2
ASSQASSGANVLT
>TRBJ2-2|TRBV5-1
ASSLAESGNTGELF
>TRBJ1-3|TRBV19
ASSIQGQSSSGNTIY
>TRBJ1-3|TRBV19
ASSFDTRYTIY
>TRBJ2-2|TRBV10-1
ASSERLAGASTEELF
>TRBJ2-7|TRBV3-1/TRBV3-2
ASSQELFSYEQY
>TRBJ1-1|TRBV19
ASSGRQGSNTEAF
>TRBJ2-1|TRBV19
ASSIKGLAREKQF
>TRBJ2-7|TRBV7-9
ASSLGKFGAYEQY
>TRBJ2-5|TRBV2
ASSAGLARETQY
>TRBJ2-7|TRBV3-1/TRBV3-2
ASSQYGNEQY
>TRBJ2-7|TRBV19
ASSITPSGEQY
>TRBJ1-6|TRBV5-6
ASSLRAGDWNSPLH
>TRBJ1-3|TRBV6-5
ASAGNGNTIY
>TRBJ2-3|TRBV9
ASSARSDTQY
>TRBJ2-2|TRBV2
ASRKLGAGGELF
>TRBJ1-1|TRBV11-2
ASSSPDKNTEAF
>TRBJ1-6|TRBV12-5
ASGLGHGTGSPLH
>TRBJ1-1|TRBV27
ASSSLAGQGNTEAF
>TRBJ1-4|TRBV19
ASSKVAGNNEKLF
>TRBJ2-4|TRBV18
ASSPLGLAGDIQY
>TRBJ1-4|TRBV5-4
ASSSGQGATNEKLF
>TRBJ2-1|TRBV19
ASRQQLGTGAYNEQF
>TRBJ1-2|TRBV5-6
ASIRGGLNYGYT
>TRBJ1-5|TRBV11-2
ASRGQAGQPQH
>TRBJ2-6|TRBV5-4
ASSKQGWGGANVLT
>TRBJ1-4|TRBV9
ASSVGTGPSGEKLF
>TRBJ2-7|TRBV28
ASSYRRDREDYEQY
>TRBJ2-7|TRBV19
ASSSTSGTAYEQY
>TRBJ2-7|TRBV27
ASSLRGLAAYEQY
>TRBJ2-3|TRBV7-2
ASSLADSMY
>TRBJ1-2|TRBV5-1
ASSGKTGLAYGYT
>TRBJ1-5|TRBV19
ASSTGGNPQH
>TRBJ1-5|TRBV30
AWSRQGDQPQH
>TRBJ1-2|TRBV14
ASSQGTFGT
>TRBJ1-3|TRBV10-3
AISEAGHFSGNTIY
>TRBJ1-5|TRBV15
ATSKRGQRQPQH
>TRBJ2-3|TRBV10-2
ASGNSGGRSYTQY
>TRBJ2-3|TRBV11-3
ASSLSPTAQY
>TRBJ1-5|TRBV18
ASSGQDTRFYQPQH